The table lists the clone carrying this T cell receptor beta chain with a few counts. This record comes from a study of cytomegalovirus exposure and HLA in healthy donors. The V segment lost 7 bases and the J segment 8 bases; nucleotides outside the gene matches: 6. This CDR3 is 13 amino acids long. Germline-derived CDR1 and CDR2 are LGHNT and FRNRAP. As for the donors, each was a healthy bone marrow donor. This PCR relied on a set of 60 Vbeta primers and 13 Jbeta primers. Clones were read by immunoSEQ multiplex PCR, and TCRdb kept only the in-frame ones, dropping some. The sample shows 55,000 to 80,000 clones, roughly 73% of them seen only once.

Sequencing input: PBMCs. The TCR was taken from a man aged 40-49 years in good health and CMV-seronegative. The chain employs TRBV12-5 and TRBJ2-1; 9 bases align to TRBD1. CDR3 DNA: TGTGCTAGTGCAAACAGGGGGCAGGATGAGCAGTTCTTC. This sequence encodes CASANRGQDEQFF.